This T cell receptor beta chain was sequenced in a study of T cell repertoires in cytomegalovirus infection (dated by TCRdb to about 2019). Context from the whole study: Donor HLA type was relevant to the analysis, because carriage of CMV infection together with the matching HLA type was indicated by public TCR beta signatures.

Sequencing was carried out with an Illumina HiSeq 1500. TCRdb reworked the public reads: Q25 trimming with fastp, MiXCR clone assembly, productive beta chains retained. Each entry merges the rows of one CDR3 protein and shows their most common DNA and genes. For this sample the table gives about 490,000 distinct CDR3 sequences, of which approximately 25% were detected only once. Jointly, the top ten make up roughly 13% of the sample. On the study overall, not on this receptor specifically: The ex vivo response was dominated by HLA-C-restricted CMV-specific TCR beta clonotypes, and the single most frequent clonotype in two of eight donors was supplied by these HLA-C-restricted clonotypes. Cumulative frequency of public TCR beta family members discriminated carriers of CMV infection plus the relevant HLA type in this cohort and an independent approximately 350-donor cohort.

This clonotype was observed a few times. Its antigen has not been determined. It has no much larger one-base neighbor in the sample; base qualities were not kept. CDR1 and CDR2, per the germline V gene, are LGHNA and YNFKEQ. Including cysteine and phenylalanine, the CDR3 has 14 amino acids. Only the CDR3 DNA is retained, 42 bases long and in frame from the first base. V is pared back by 0 bases and J by 1 base, with 6 bases lying between the germline termini. The source of this sequence is a human donor in good health (CMV status not recorded). Some clones in this sample may be carry-over from other donors' samples. The chain was built from TRBV4-2 and TRBJ1-1, with no confidently assigned D gene. What was sequenced was PBMCs. The DNA reads as follows: TGTGCCAGCAGCCAAGAAGGCTGGAACACTGAAGCTTTCTTT. It codes for CASSQEGWNTEAFF.